This T cell receptor (beta chain) was observed in a study of T cell repertoires in cytomegalovirus infection. Study at large: CMV infection together with matching HLA type was indicated by public TCR beta signatures.

The study, taken as a whole, reports: Based on cumulative public TCR beta family frequency, carriers of CMV plus the relevant HLA were identified.

A remark on this clonotype: Its antigen is undetermined.

In TCRdb, the reads were re-called with MiXCR into one record per CDR3 protein. Altogether around 570,000 distinct CDR3 sequences are present, about 39% being singletons, with the ten largest covering more than 40%. V lost 5 bases and J lost 0; bases outside the gene matches: 3. The length of the CDR3 is 15 residues. The chain has TRBV12-3 or TRBV12-4 and TRBJ1-5, with 8 bases identical to TRBD1. This sequence originates from a human donor in good health (CMV status not recorded). Some clones in this sample may be carry-over from other donors' samples. This specimen was cultured PBMCs, taken from culture after CMV antigen stimulation. CDR3 loop: CASSGGQDSNQPQHF. The CDR3, as DNA: TGTGCCAGCAGTGGGGGACAGGATAGCAATCAGCCCCAGCATTTT.